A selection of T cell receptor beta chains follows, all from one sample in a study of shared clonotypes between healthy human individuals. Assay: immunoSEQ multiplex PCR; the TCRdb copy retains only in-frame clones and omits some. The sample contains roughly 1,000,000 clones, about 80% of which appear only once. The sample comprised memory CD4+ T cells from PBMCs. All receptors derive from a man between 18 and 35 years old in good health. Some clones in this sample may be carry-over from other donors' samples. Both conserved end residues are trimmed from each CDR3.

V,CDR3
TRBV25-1,ASSAPGQPQH
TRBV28,ASSLSGAGGETQY
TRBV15,AKKQGGTEAF
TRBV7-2,ASSPNRRDIEQF
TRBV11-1,ASSPGGRAGDTEAF
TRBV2,ASSPHDRQETQY
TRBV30,AWETSGTNTQY
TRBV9,ASSVATGYEQY
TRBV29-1,SVRSGNVGRGEKLF
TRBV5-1,ASSRLLGSADTQY
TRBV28,ASSLRGGSSYNEQF
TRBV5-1,ASRDGTGHTEAF
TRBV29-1,SVTGFTGELF
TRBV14,ASSQKWRYNEQF
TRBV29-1,SVGGGSKPNEKLF
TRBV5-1,ASSLAERLNTGELF
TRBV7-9,ASSLWTGRGTEAF
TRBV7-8,ASSHKGFRPTDTQY
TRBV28,ASSRGTFYNGELF
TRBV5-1,ASSTQGNTEAF
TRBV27,ASSPGWENWETQY
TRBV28,ASSTSGTGDFTDTQY
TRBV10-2,ASSGGGRNGEQY
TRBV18,ASSPPTRASTDTQY
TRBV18,ASSPPGRGGTEAF
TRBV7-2,ASSFEGGRPQH
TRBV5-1,ASSPTGTPYEQY
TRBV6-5,ASKGSYNEQF
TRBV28,ASSFGLPTNQPQH
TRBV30,ACKGAGETQY
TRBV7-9,ASSSGTSYFTDTQY
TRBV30,AWSVTGTGNTIY
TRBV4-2,ASSQGPNRQGGTFGSVYYGYT
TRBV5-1,ASTLGGTGLSTEAF
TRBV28,ASSPPQH
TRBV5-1,ASSLGWTSGYEQY
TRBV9,ASSYRTGGSDGYT
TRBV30,VGGNYGYT
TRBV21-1,ASKNPGQGVTNYGYT
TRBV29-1,SLSEDITQY
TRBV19,ASSVGQGERPQH
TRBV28,ASRETDTQY
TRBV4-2,ASSQDRGSYNEQF
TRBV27,ASSAWTGNDPEQY
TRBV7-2,ASSLYSGSSYNEQF
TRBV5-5,ASSFLRGNTEAF
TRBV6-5,ASSGQGAGDYGYT
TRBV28,ASSPRRTGELF